This TCR beta chain is drawn from a study of shared clonotypes between healthy human individuals. Study results and limitations: Clonotypes not shared had lower generation probabilities than those common to all four donors. Shared across a few donors were 4% to 5% of the naive CD4 clonotypes. Rarefaction showed that sequencing of sorted subsets was incomplete (despite large depth).

V was pared by 3 bases and J by 0 bases, with 12 bases between. CDR1 is MDHEN and CDR2 is SYDVKM in the germline V gene. The CDR3 has 15 residues. Nashville, Tennessee was home to all donors, who were Caucasian adults. Data came from immunoSEQ multiplex PCR; TCRdb stores just in-frame clones and leaves some out. The table shows 640,000 or so clones, with more than 70% occurring only once. With regard to this clone: Antigen unknown.

The sample taken for sequencing was memory CD4+ T cells sorted from blood. Subset of the sample: CD45RA-negative fraction. V and J are TRBV28 and TRBJ2-7; tentatively, D is TRBD1 (5 bases). This clonotype was obtained from a woman in her 30s in good health. The CDR3 is CASSLSRVYSYEQYF. CDR3 nucleotides: TGTGCCAGCAGTTTGAGCAGGGTCTACTCCTACGAGCAGTACTTC.